What follows describes a single T cell receptor (beta chain). Its antigen is undetermined. The sample is drawn from a study of T cells in Graves' hyperthyroidism and ophthalmopathy. Any patient presenting with uncontrolled infection, other autoimmune disease, pregnancy or lactation was left out. Each diagnosis was grounded in clinical symptoms, serum thyroxine and TRAb, thyroid ultrasound, and orbital computed tomography. The CDR3 regions of TCR beta were amplified from RNA transcripts. First-round RT-PCR of the TCR CDR3 relied on the HTBI primer set. TCRdb reprocessed the multiplex PCR reads via MiXCR and lists one record per CDR3 protein. This table has around 600,000 distinct CDR3 sequences, less than 45% appearing once. The germline gives CDR1 SEHNR, CDR2 FQNEAQ (reference sequence). V lost 2 bases to trimming and J lost 5 bases, with 15 bases between them. The CDR3 has 15 amino acids. Overall study results and limits: Most thyroid clonotypes expanded above 0.001 were also detected in blood. The model identified upcoming ophthalmopathy a median approximately 6.4 months ahead of onset.

The sequencing sample was made of peripheral blood or thyroid tissue (not recorded which). This TCR was recovered from an adult man with Graves' disease, either hyperthyroidism or ophthalmopathy (not recorded which). The V and J genes are TRBV7-9 and TRBJ2-5, with a possible D match to TRBD1 (6 bases). The CDR3 DNA is TGTGCCAGCAGCTTAAGGCGTGGGGGCGAGGAGACCCAGTACTTC. This gives the protein CASSLRRGGEETQYF. The whole variable domain, remainder taken from reference TRBV7-9 and TRBJ2-5, is DTGVSQNPRHKITKRGQNVTFRCDPISEHNRLYWYRQTLGQGPEFLTYFQNEAQLEKSRLLSDRFSAERPKGSFSTLEIQRTEQGDSAMYLCASSLRRGGEETQYFGPGTRLLVL.